This TCR beta chain was captured by sequencing in a study of blood T cell repertoires in COVID-19. The CDR3 extends over 15 amino acids. Between the trimmed V and J ends, which lost 9 bases and 0 bases, there was a span of 15 bases. Germline V lookup: CDR1 LNHDA, CDR2 SQIVND (reference sequence). Original processing methods: Reference gene primer amplification yielded estimated nucleated cell counts. TCRdb keeps only in-frame clones here, not all; method: immunoSEQ multiplex PCR. The V and J calls and clone size come from that table; D and trimming were worked out from the DNA. Of some 380,000 clones listed, roughly 90% are singletons. Participants were aged roughly 18 to 89 years from some 24 US areas.

The chain carries TRBV19 and TRBJ2-1; weak D call: TRBD2 (5 bases). The specimen was PBMCs or T cells enriched from blood (not recorded which). The sequence came from a woman in her thirties or forties with acute COVID-19. CDR3 nucleotide sequence: TGTGCCAGCGCCTCGGGGAGTTTCTCCTACAATGAGCAGTTCTTC. Protein product: CASASGSFSYNEQFF.